Below, 9 T cell receptor beta chains from the same sample are listed, as sequenced in a study of blood T cell repertoires in COVID-19. Profiling relied on immunoSEQ multiplex PCR, and the TCRdb table lists in-frame clones only, not all of them. The table lists more than 110,000 clones, 84% of them singletons. Sequencing input: peripheral blood. The receptors here all came from a woman of 80 years or more in a cohort sampled during active or convalescent COVID-19.

This chain uses TRBV7-2 with TRBJ1-5; D is unresolved. Per germline, CDR1 SGHTA and CDR2 FQGNSA. The V end lost 5 bases, the J end lost 4 bases, and 6 bases lay between the germline ends. The CDR3 runs 12 residues. CDR3 sequence (DNA): TGTGCCAGCAGCATCCAGAATCAGCCCCAGCATTTT. Its translation: CASSIQNQPQHF.

The V and J genes are TRBV6-1 and TRBJ1-3; no firm D call. This CDR3 is built from 14 residues. The V end was cut by 3 bases, the J end by 4 bases, with 10 bases between. Germline V gene data show CDR1 as MNHNS and CDR2 as SASEGT. The CDR3, as DNA: TGTGCCAGCAGTGATTCCGGGGAGGGAAACACCATATATTTT. This codes for CASSDSGEGNTIYF.

The chain has TRBV2 and TRBJ2-5; TRBD1 matches 7 bases. Germline lookup yields CDR1 SNHLY and CDR2 FYNNEI. The CDR3 contains 17 residues. The V and J ends lost 5 bases and 5 bases, in that order; junction bases with no gene match: 17. CDR3 DNA: TGTGCCAGCAGTACTTCTTCCGGGACAGCTCTTTCGGAGACCCAGTACTTC. Amino acids: CASSTSSGTALSETQYF.

The chain employs TRBV6-5 and TRBJ2-1; 14 bases line up with TRBD2. The CDR3 extends over 15 amino acids. Germline lookup yields CDR1 MNHEY and CDR2 SVGAGI. V trimming: 2 bases; J trimming: 8 bases; junction bases outside the gene matches: 2. This chain's CDR3 is CASSYGLAGGYEQFF. CDR3 nucleotides: TGTGCCAGCAGTTACGGACTAGCGGGGGGCTATGAGCAGTTCTTC.

The rearrangement joins TRBV5-4 to TRBJ1-1; 8 nucleotides agree with TRBD1. The length of the CDR3 is 15 residues. Germline CDR1 reads SGHNT; CDR2 reads YYREEE (reference sequence). J was trimmed by 4 bases and V by 2 bases; bases with no gene match: 7. CDR3 sequence: CASSFGGQGSTEAFF. The CDR3 region has the DNA TGTGCCAGCAGCTTTGGTGGACAGGGAAGCACTGAAGCTTTCTTT.

The chain joins TRBV12-3 or TRBV12-4 to TRBJ1-1, with D possibly being TRBD1 (6 bases). This CDR3 spans 13 amino acids. V shed 5 bases and J shed 2 bases, with 9 bases lying between them. This CDR3 reads CASSADSNTEAFF. The CDR3 coding sequence is TGTGCCAGCAGTGCGGACAGTAACACTGAAGCTTTCTTT.

V and J are TRBV19 and TRBJ1-1; D possibly corresponds to TRBD1 (5 bases). Between the trimmed V and J ends, which lost 7 bases and 1 base, there was a span of 13 bases. This CDR3 has 14 amino acids. Germline CDR1 is LNHDA and CDR2 is SQIVND (reference sequence). CDR3 residues: CASTTTARNTEAFF. The CDR3 DNA reads as TGTGCCAGTACCACGACAGCCAGGAACACTGAAGCTTTCTTT.

J is TRBJ1-6 and V is TRBV6-1; D not resolved. The CDR3 covers 13 residues. V lost 2 bases, J lost 8 bases, and 7 bases lay in between. The V gene's germline CDR1 is MNHNS and CDR2 SASEGT. CDR3 loop: CASSELTDSPLHF. The CDR3 DNA reads as TGTGCCAGCAGTGAATTAACAGATTCACCCCTCCACTTT.

The chain carries TRBV7-2 and TRBJ2-3; 13 nucleotides align to TRBD2. The V gene end was trimmed by 5 bases and the J gene end by 3 bases; junction bases not matched to a gene: 2. The germline gives CDR1 SGHTA, CDR2 FQGNSA. There are 15 residues in the CDR3. CDR3 coding DNA: TGTGCCAGCAGCCTGGGACTAGCGGGGACAGATACGCAGTATTTT. This gives the protein CASSLGLAGTDTQYF.